These T cell receptor beta chains were read from a single sample in a study of T cells after yellow fever vaccination. TCRdb redid the calling of the 5' RACE reads with MiXCR, one entry per CDR3 protein. The sample lists approximately 140,000 distinct CDR3 sequences, 6.5% to 8.5% occurring once. This sample comprised CD4+ T cells sorted from PBMCs, obtained 5 days after the yellow fever booster vaccination. These receptors all come from a man aged 25-40 years who received the YFV17D yellow fever vaccine. Each CDR3 is given with its conserved first and last residue. The D gene is left open where the match is weak. Each size is once, few, many or a size class.

CDR3 protein,CDR3 DNA,D gene,clone size,V gene,J gene
CASSLEDAGPPLHF,TGTGCCAGCAGCTTAGAGGATGCTGGGCCACCCCTCCACTTT,.,many,TRBV7-9,TRBJ1-6
CASSQRDWKYEQYF,TGTGCCAGCTCTCAGCGGGATTGGAAATACGAGCAGTACTTC,TRBD2,many,TRBV27,TRBJ2-7
CASSPPVGSQLYNEQFF,TGTGCCAGCTCACCACCGGTCGGGAGCCAGCTCTACAATGAGCAGTTCTTC,.,few,TRBV18,TRBJ2-1
CASRKTSNEQFF,TGTGCCAGCAGAAAGACTAGCAATGAGCAGTTCTTC,.,many,TRBV28,TRBJ2-1
CASSLARLGEQYF,TGTGCCAGCAGTTTAGCCCGGCTTGGCGAGCAGTACTTC,.,few,TRBV27,TRBJ2-7
CSARDAARVAVEFF,TGCAGTGCTAGAGATGCTGCGCGAGTAGCAGTTGAGTTCTTC,.,many,TRBV20-1,TRBJ2-1
CASSSIREQYF,TGTGCCAGCAGCAGCATCCGGGAGCAGTACTTC,.,few,TRBV3-1,TRBJ2-7
CASSLVLVEQFF,TGTGCCAGCAGCTTAGTCCTAGTTGAGCAGTTCTTC,.,many,TRBV7-2,TRBJ2-1
CASSGGPASYNEQFF,TGTGCCAGCAGCGGCGGACCCGCATCCTACAATGAGCAGTTCTTC,.,many,TRBV9,TRBJ2-1
CASKRERLYNEQFF,TGCGCCAGCAAAAGGGAGCGGCTGTACAATGAGCAGTTCTTC,.,many,TRBV5-1,TRBJ2-1
CASSAGLADGEQFF,TGCGCCAGCAGCGCCGGACTAGCGGATGGTGAGCAGTTCTTC,TRBD2,few,TRBV5-1,TRBJ2-1
CASSPDGGPYGYTF,TGTGCCAGCAGCCCCGACGGGGGCCCTTATGGCTACACCTTC,.,few,TRBV5-4,TRBJ1-2